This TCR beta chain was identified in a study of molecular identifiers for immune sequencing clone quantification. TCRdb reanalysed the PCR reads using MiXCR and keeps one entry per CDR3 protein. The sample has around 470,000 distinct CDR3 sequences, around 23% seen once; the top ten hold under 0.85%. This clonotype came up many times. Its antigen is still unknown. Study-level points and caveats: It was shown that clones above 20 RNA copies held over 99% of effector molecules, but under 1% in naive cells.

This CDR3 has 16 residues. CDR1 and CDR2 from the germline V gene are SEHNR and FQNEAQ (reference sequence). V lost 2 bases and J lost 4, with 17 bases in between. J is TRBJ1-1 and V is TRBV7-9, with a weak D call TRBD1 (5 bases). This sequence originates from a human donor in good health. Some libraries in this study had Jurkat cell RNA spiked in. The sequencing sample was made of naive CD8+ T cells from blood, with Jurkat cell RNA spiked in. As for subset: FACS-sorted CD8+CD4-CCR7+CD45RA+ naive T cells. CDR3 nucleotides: TGTGCCAGCAGCTTAAATTTCGACACAGGAGCCACTGAAGCTTTCTTT. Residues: CASSLNFDTGATEAFF.